The 13 T cell receptor beta chains below were found in one sample sequenced in a study of early T cells in non-severe SARS-CoV-2 infection (dated by TCRdb to the early 2020s). The library was made by 5' RACE. TCRdb names NextSeq 500 as the instrument used. TCRdb itself trimmed the public reads at Q25 with fastp, ran MiXCR and retained productive beta chains. Every distinct CDR3 protein forms one entry, paired with its most common genes and DNA. The sample records about 60,000 distinct CDR3 sequences, around 13% of which are singletons. The ten largest account for more than 3.5% of the sample. The specimen sequenced was whole blood. All receptors derive from an adult who was a healthcare worker with PCR-confirmed SARS-CoV-2 infection or an uninfected control (not recorded which).

A few counts support this clonotype. The CDR3 loop is CSASKGRKETQYF. DNA of the CDR3: TGCAGTGCTAGCAAGGGGCGTAAAGAGACCCAGTACTTC. The chain recombines TRBV20-1 with TRBJ2-5, with D possibly being TRBD1 (5 bases). Germline V gene data show CDR1 as DFQATT and CDR2 as SNEGSKA (reference sequence). V dropped 3 bases and J dropped 3 bases, with 11 bases sitting between them. The CDR3 totals 13 residues.

The genes are TRBV18 and TRBJ2-7; maybe TRBD1 (5 bases). V lost 2 bases to trimming and J lost 9 bases, with 11 bases between them. The CDR3 is made up of 12 amino acids. From germline, CDR1 is KGHSH and CDR2 LQKENI. The CDR3 bases are TGTGCCAGCTCACCAGCCAACAGGCTGCAGTACTTC. Translating gives CASSPANRLQYF.

This clonotype turned up a few times. V usage is TRBV7-9 and J usage is TRBJ2-7; D ambiguous. CDR3 length: 13 residues. Germline loops: CDR1 SEHNR, CDR2 FQNEAQ (reference sequence). V lost 1 base, J lost 3 bases, and 7 bases lay in between. As DNA, the CDR3 is TGTGCCAGCAGCTTAGGTAACGGCTACGAGCAGTACTTC. It codes for CASSLGNGYEQYF.

This rearrangement joins TRBV20-1 to TRBJ1-1, with D perhaps TRBD1 (5 bases). Trimming took 0 bases from V and 2 from J, leaving 13 bases between them. CDR1 is DFQATT and CDR2 is SNEGSKA in the germline V gene (reference sequence). CDR3 length equals 15 residues. The CDR3 coding sequence is TGCAGTGCTAGAGATGGGGGTGGGGATAACACTGAAGCTTTCTTT. Its protein is CSARDGGGDNTEAFF.

This clonotype was recorded at least ten times. The rearrangement joins TRBV5-1 to TRBJ1-1; D perhaps matches TRBD1 (6 bases). V gave up 3 bases and J gave up 1 base, with 10 bases separating them. The CDR3 has 14 residues. Germline values: CDR1 SGHRS, CDR2 YFSETQ. The CDR3 DNA reads TGCGCCAGCAGCTGGGGGGCGAAGAACACTGAAGCTTTCTTT. Translation: CASSWGAKNTEAFF.

The chain's CDR3 is CASSRGGLETQYF. CDR3 DNA: TGTGCCAGCAGCCGAGGGGGTCTGGAGACCCAGTACTTC. The chain links TRBV11-3 to TRBJ2-5; perhaps TRBD1 as D (6 bases). The CDR3 is 13 residues long. The germline V and J ends were trimmed by 5 bases and 5 bases, with 12 bases remaining between them. The V gene's germline CDR1 is SGHNT and CDR2 YENEEA.

The chain uses TRBV10-3 and TRBJ1-1; no definite D call. V lost 4 bases to trimming and J lost 1 base, with 4 bases between them. The CDR3 contains 12 residues. The germline V gene has CDR1 ENHRY and CDR2 SYGVKD. The CDR3 DNA reads as TGTGCCATCAGTGGGGGGAACACTGAAGCTTTCTTT. Its translation is CAISGGNTEAFF.

To note about this clonotype: This may come from a read error, since a much larger clone is one base off. The rearrangement links TRBV20-1 to TRBJ1-1; TRBD1 might be the D (6 bases). Trimming pared 0 bases from V and 10 bases from J, leaving 12 bases between. The germline V gene has CDR1 DFQATT and CDR2 SNEGSKA (reference sequence). The CDR3 has 12 residues. The CDR3 nucleotides read TGCAGTGCTAGAGATGGGACAAGGGGAGCTTTCTTT. It yields the protein CSARDGTRGAFF.

This rearrangement joins TRBV18 to TRBJ2-7; unclear D gene. The CDR3 runs to 13 residues. Per germline, CDR1 KGHSH and CDR2 LQKENI. With 3 bases removed from V and 5 bases from J, the gap between germline ends came to 11 bases. CDR3 sequence: CASSPQRYDEQYF. CDR3 nucleotides: TGTGCCAGCTCACCGCAACGGTACGACGAGCAGTACTTC.

This clonotype was observed at least ten times. The rearrangement links TRBV29-1 to TRBJ1-4, with TRBD1 matching 11 bases. V shed 4 bases and J 12 bases; nucleotides not matched to a gene: 10. The CDR3 contains 14 residues. Germline CDR1 is SQVTM and CDR2 is ANQGSEA. CDR3 in DNA: TGCAGCGTTGGTATCCGGACAGGGGGCGCGGAACTGTTTTTT. Its translation is CSVGIRTGGAELFF.

The V and J genes are TRBV12-3 or TRBV12-4 and TRBJ1-2; D is possibly TRBD1 (6 bases). The V gene lost 8 bases and the J gene lost 5 bases, with 21 bases spanning the gap. CDR3 size: 15 residues. Written as DNA, the CDR3 is TGTGCCAGCTCATCCCCAGGGGCAGGGAAGTATGGCTACACCTTC. Translation gives CASSSPGAGKYGYTF.

There are a few counts of this clonotype. The V and J genes are TRBV10-2 and TRBJ1-1; the match to TRBD1 covers 7 bases. CDR1 and CDR2 from the germline V gene are WSHSY and SAAADI. The CDR3 spans 13 residues. Trimming removed 8 bases from V and 1 base from J; junction bases left unmatched: 4. CDR3 DNA: TGCGCCAGCGGGGGACAGCCGAACACTGAAGCTTTCTTT. Translating gives CASGGQPNTEAFF.

In its sample, this clonotype was seen many times. The chain combines TRBV3-1 with TRBJ1-5, with unresolved D. Germline V gene lookup returns CDR1 LGHDT and CDR2 YNNKEL (reference sequence). The ends were cut back, 0 bases at V and 1 base at J, with 4 bases in the middle. The CDR3 consists of 14 residues. The CDR3 bases are TGTGCCAGCAGCCAAGATAGCAGCAATCAGCCCCAGCATTTT. Amino acid sequence: CASSQDSSNQPQHF.